The TCR beta chain described here comes from a study of blood T cell repertoires in COVID-19. For the study at large: Spain, Italy and the United States supplied samples that represented acute and convalescent COVID-19. T cells, B-cell-depleted T cells, or PBMCs supplied cDNA or gDNA.

Repertoires were generated with immunoSEQ multiplex PCR, while TCRdb's copy carries only in-frame clones and drops some. This table has about 160,000 clones, about 80% appearing once. This CDR3 spans 15 amino acids. The ends lost 8 bases at V and 3 bases at J; junction bases unmatched: 11. Germline lookup yields CDR1 MNHNY and CDR2 SVGAGI (reference sequence). The clonotype was recovered from a woman aged 80 or over with acute or convalescent COVID-19. The chain couples TRBV6-6 to TRBJ2-5, with 8 positions matching TRBD1. Sequencing was performed on peripheral blood. The CDR3 region has the DNA TGTGCCAGCCATGCCGGGACAGGAGTGAAAGAGACCCAGTACTTC. Translating it yields CASHAGTGVKETQYF.